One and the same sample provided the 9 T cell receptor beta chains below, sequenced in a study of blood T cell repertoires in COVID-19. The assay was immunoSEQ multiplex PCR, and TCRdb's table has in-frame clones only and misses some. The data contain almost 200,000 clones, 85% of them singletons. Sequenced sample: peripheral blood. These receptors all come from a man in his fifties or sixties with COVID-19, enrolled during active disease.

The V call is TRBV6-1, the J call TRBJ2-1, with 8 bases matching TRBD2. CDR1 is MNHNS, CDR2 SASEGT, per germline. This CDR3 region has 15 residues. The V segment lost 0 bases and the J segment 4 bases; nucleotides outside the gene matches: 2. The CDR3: CASSEALAGYNEQFF. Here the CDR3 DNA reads TGTGCCAGCAGTGAAGCTTTAGCGGGATACAATGAGCAGTTCTTC.

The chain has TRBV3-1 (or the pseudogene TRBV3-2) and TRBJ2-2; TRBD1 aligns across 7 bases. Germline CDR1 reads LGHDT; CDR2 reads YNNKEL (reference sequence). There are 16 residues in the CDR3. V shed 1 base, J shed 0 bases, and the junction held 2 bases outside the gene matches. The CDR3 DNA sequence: TGTGCCAGCAGCCAAGGGGGACAGTCGAACACCGGGGAGCTGTTTTTT. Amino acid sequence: CASSQGGQSNTGELFF.

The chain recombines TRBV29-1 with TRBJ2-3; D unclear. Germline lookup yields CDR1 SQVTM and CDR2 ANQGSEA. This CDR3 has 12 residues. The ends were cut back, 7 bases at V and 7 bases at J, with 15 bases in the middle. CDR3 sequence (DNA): TGCAGCGCCCCTCAGGCGACGCATACGCAGTATTTT. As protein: CSAPQATHTQYF.

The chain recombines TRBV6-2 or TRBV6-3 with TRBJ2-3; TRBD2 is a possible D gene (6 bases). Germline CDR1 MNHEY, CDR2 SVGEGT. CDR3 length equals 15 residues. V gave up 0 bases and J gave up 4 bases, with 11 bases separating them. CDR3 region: CASSYSEGSPDTQYF. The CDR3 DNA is TGTGCCAGCAGTTACTCGGAGGGTTCCCCAGATACGCAGTATTTT.

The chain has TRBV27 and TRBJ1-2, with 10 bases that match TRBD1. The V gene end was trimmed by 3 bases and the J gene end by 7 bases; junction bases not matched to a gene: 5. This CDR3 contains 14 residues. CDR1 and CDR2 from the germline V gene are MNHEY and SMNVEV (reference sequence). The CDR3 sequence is CASSFRDRGSGYTF. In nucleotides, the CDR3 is TGTGCCAGCAGTTTCCGGGACAGGGGATCTGGCTACACCTTC.

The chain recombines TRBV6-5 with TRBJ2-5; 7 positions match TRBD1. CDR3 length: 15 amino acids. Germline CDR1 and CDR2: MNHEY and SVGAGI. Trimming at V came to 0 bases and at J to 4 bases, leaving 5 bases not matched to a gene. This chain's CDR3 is CASSYSGTALETQYF. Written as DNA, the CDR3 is TGTGCCAGCAGTTACTCCGGGACAGCCTTAGAGACCCAGTACTTC.

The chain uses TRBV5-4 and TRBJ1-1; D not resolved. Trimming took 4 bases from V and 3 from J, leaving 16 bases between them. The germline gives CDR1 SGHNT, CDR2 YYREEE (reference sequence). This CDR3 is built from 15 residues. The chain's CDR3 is CASSLPPGSDTEAFF. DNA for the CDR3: TGTGCCAGCAGCCTACCACCCGGCAGCGACACTGAAGCTTTCTTT.

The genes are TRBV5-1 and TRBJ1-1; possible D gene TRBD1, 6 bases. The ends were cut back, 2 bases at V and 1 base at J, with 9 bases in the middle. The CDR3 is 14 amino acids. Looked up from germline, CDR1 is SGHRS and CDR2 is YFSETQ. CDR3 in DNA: TGCGCCAGCAGCTTACAACAGGGGAACACTGAAGCTTTCTTT. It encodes CASSLQQGNTEAFF.

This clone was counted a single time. The CDR3 is CASSHFPSAGGPSEQYF. CDR3 coding DNA: TGTGCCAGCAGCCATTTCCCTTCTGCGGGAGGGCCGTCCGAGCAGTACTTC. This chain links TRBV3-1 (or the pseudogene TRBV3-2) with TRBJ2-7; 9 nucleotides line up with TRBD2. Trimming at V came to 3 bases and at J to 6 bases, leaving 15 bases not matched to a gene. This CDR3 comprises 17 residues. Germline CDR1 is LGHDT and CDR2 is YNNKEL (reference sequence).